The 28 T cell receptor beta chains reported below all come from one sample, sequenced in a study of CD8+CD57+ T cells in acquired aplastic anemia. Genomic DNA, the template, was used for profiling of the TCR beta VDJ and CDR3. TCRdb passed the reads through MiXCR, listing each CDR3 protein once. The profile shows over 150,000 distinct CDR3 sequences, approximately 48% of them singletons. Before being chosen for sequencing, patients had shown CD8+CD57+ cell expansion by flow cytometry. Specimen: sorted CD4+, CD8+, or CD8+CD57+ T cells (not recorded which) from PBMCs. The receptors were gathered from a human donor with aplastic anemia.

This clonotype was counted ten times or more. This chain connects TRBV12-3 or TRBV12-4 to TRBJ1-5; D unresolved. This CDR3 spans 12 amino acids. Trimming removed 6 bases from V and 5 bases from J, with 8 bases in between. The CDR3 loop reads CASSFDYQPQHF. The CDR3 DNA sequence: TGTGCCAGCAGCTTCGACTATCAGCCCCAGCATTTT.

In its sample, this clonotype was seen a few times. V and J are TRBV7-9 and TRBJ2-7, with D perhaps matching TRBD1 or TRBD2 (5 bases each). The CDR3 loop spans 12 amino acids. Germline values: CDR1 SEHNR, CDR2 FQNEAQ (reference sequence). Between the trimmed V and J ends, which lost 5 bases and 5 bases, there was a span of 10 bases. CDR3 sequence reads: CASSLRDHEQYF. The CDR3 DNA reads TGTGCCAGCAGCCTCCGGGACCACGAGCAGTACTTC.

V usage is TRBV15 and J usage is TRBJ1-2; D is uncertain. V lost 0 bases and J lost 3, with 14 bases in between. Germline CDR1 is LNHNV and CDR2 is YYDKDF (reference sequence). The CDR3 has 16 residues. CDR3 sequence (DNA): TGTGCCACCAGCAGAGAGGTGTTCGGGTCCGACTATGGCTACACCTTC. Its protein product is CATSREVFGSDYGYTF. The entire variable domain, with the rest obtained from reference TRBV15 and TRBJ1-2, is as follows: DAMVIQNPRYQVTQFGKPVTLSCSQTLNHNVMYWYQQKSSQAPKLLFHYYDKDFNNEADTPDNFQSRRPNTSFCFLDIRSPGLGDTAMYLCATSREVFGSDYGYTFGSGTRLTVV.

This chain links TRBV20-1 with TRBJ1-6; no clear D. Germline loops: CDR1 DFQATT, CDR2 SNEGSKA (reference sequence). The CDR3 extends over 15 amino acids. Between the trimmed V and J ends, which lost 0 bases and 7 bases, there was a span of 13 bases. CDR3 residues: CSARDRADTNSPLHF. DNA for the CDR3: TGCAGTGCTAGAGATCGCGCAGATACCAATTCACCCCTCCACTTT.

Many counts were recorded for this clonotype. The chain uses TRBV29-1 and TRBJ1-2; 8 bases line up with TRBD1. The CDR3 contains 12 residues. Germline V gives CDR1 SQVTM, CDR2 ANQGSEA. After removal of 6 bases from V and 8 bases from J, the junction contained 8 bases not matched to a gene. CDR3: CSVSGGEWGYTF. CDR3 nucleotides: TGCAGCGTCTCAGGGGGCGAGTGGGGCTACACCTTC. Full variable domain (rest looked up from reference TRBV29-1 and TRBJ1-2): SAVISQKPSRDICQRGTSLTIQCQVDSQVTMMFWYRQQPGQSLTLIATANQGSEATYESGFVIDKFPISRPNLTFSTLTVSNMSPEDSSIYLCSVSGGEWGYTFGSGTRLTVV.

This clonotype was recorded at least ten times. The chain has TRBV7-2 and TRBJ2-7, with 9 positions matching TRBD2. The CDR3 consists of 14 residues. The V segment lost 6 bases and the J segment 6 bases; nucleotides outside the gene matches: 9. Germline V CDR1 and CDR2: SGHTA, FQGNSA. CDR3 region: CASSQSGGPLEQYF. DNA of the CDR3: TGTGCCAGCAGTCAAAGCGGGGGGCCTCTCGAGCAGTACTTC.

This clonotype was picked up many times. The chain has TRBV2 and TRBJ2-7; TRBD2 matches 9 bases. V lost 8 bases to trimming and J lost 5 bases; unmatched junction nucleotides: 4. Germline CDR1 and CDR2: SNHLY and FYNNEI. This CDR3 spans 12 amino acids. The CDR3 region has the DNA TGTGCCAGCCGGCTAGCGGGGAACGAGCAGTACTTC. The encoded protein is CASRLAGNEQYF. The full variable domain, with the rest looked up from reference TRBV2 and TRBJ2-7, is EPEVTQTPSHQVTQMGQEVILRCVPISNHLYFYWYRQILGQKVEFLVSFYNNEISEKSEIFDDQFSVERPDGSNFTLKIRSTKLEDSAMYFCASRLAGNEQYFGPGTRLTVT.

About this clonotype itself: The junction and the germline gene differ at one end; a read error may be behind it. This sequence joins TRBV2 and TRBJ2-3; unclear D gene. CDR3 length: 14 amino acids. Germline V gene data show CDR1 as SNHLY and CDR2 as FYNNEI. CDR3 residues: CASREGPSTDTQYF. The CDR3 bases are TGTGCCAGCAGGGAAGGGCCTAGCACAGATACGCAGTATTTT.

V gene TRBV24-1 combines with J gene TRBJ1-2; 7 bases line up with TRBD1. The V segment lost 3 bases and the J segment 4 bases; nucleotides outside the gene matches: 4. This CDR3 is built from 14 residues. CDR1 KGHDR and CDR2 SFDVKD come from the germline V gene. The CDR3, as DNA: TGTGCCACCAGTGATCCCGACAGGGTCTATGGCTACACCTTC. Translating it yields CATSDPDRVYGYTF.

The rearrangement joins TRBV4-2 to TRBJ2-7; no clear D. Germline V gene data show CDR1 as LGHNA and CDR2 as YNFKEQ. The CDR3 has 12 residues. Deletions cut 0 bases from V and 5 bases from J, with 5 bases between. In DNA, the CDR3 is TGTGCCAGCAGCCAAGATCCGGACGAGCAGTACTTC. Its translation is CASSQDPDEQYF.

This clonotype was observed at least ten times. The rearrangement uses TRBV5-1 and TRBJ2-7, with a possible D match to TRBD1 (6 bases). This CDR3 contains 14 residues. Trimming left V 1 base short and J 2 bases short, with 10 bases between. From germline, CDR1 is SGHRS and CDR2 YFSETQ. CDR3 nucleotide sequence: TGCGCCAGCAGCTTGACAGGGAATCCCTACGAGCAGTACTTC. It codes for CASSLTGNPYEQYF.

This rearrangement joins TRBV24-1 to TRBJ2-5; D not certain. CDR3 length: 15 residues. V lost 4 bases, J lost 4 bases, and 15 bases lay in between. Germline V CDR1 and CDR2: KGHDR, SFDVKD. The CDR3 is CATSDSGEVGETQYF. CDR3 in DNA: TGTGCCACCAGTGACTCGGGCGAGGTCGGAGAGACCCAGTACTTC.

This clonotype appeared many times. For the CDR3, the DNA is TGCGCCAGCAGCTTGGCTGGGTTAACAGGGACCGGAAACACCATATATTTT. It translates to CASSLAGLTGTGNTIYF. The J gene is TRBJ1-3, the V gene TRBV5-1, with a tentative D call TRBD1 (6 bases). Germline CDR1 and CDR2: SGHRS and YFSETQ. V dropped 0 bases and J dropped 4 bases, with 17 bases sitting between them. The length of the CDR3 is 17 residues.

This clonotype appeared many times. V and J are TRBV4-1 and TRBJ1-5; D gene unclear. The CDR3 is 12 amino acids. From germline, CDR1 is MGHRA and CDR2 YSYEKL. V lost 1 base to trimming and J lost 4 bases, with 2 bases between them. The CDR3 spells CASSQVNQPQHF. DNA of the CDR3: TGCGCCAGCAGCCAAGTGAATCAGCCCCAGCATTTT.

There are a few counts of this clonotype. The V and J genes are TRBV29-1 and TRBJ2-5; TRBD1 aligns across 10 bases. V gave up 6 bases and J gave up 5 bases; unmatched junction bases: 9. The germline gives CDR1 SQVTM, CDR2 ANQGSEA. This CDR3 contains 14 residues. CDR3 in DNA: TGCAGCGTCGACCCGGGACAGGGGTTGGAGACCCAGTACTTC. It encodes CSVDPGQGLETQYF.

The V gene is TRBV19, the J gene TRBJ2-5; the match to TRBD2 covers 9 bases. The CDR3 extends over 13 amino acids. Germline V gene lookup returns CDR1 LNHDA and CDR2 SQIVND (reference sequence). V lost 6 bases, J lost 9 bases, and 8 bases stayed unmatched. The CDR3 DNA sequence: TGTGCCAGTAGCCCCATAGCGGGAGAATCCCAGTACTTC. This gives the protein CASSPIAGESQYF.

This clonotype was counted many times. This chain uses TRBV19 with TRBJ2-2; D is ambiguous. Germline values: CDR1 LNHDA, CDR2 SQIVND (reference sequence). V lost 4 bases and J 4 bases, leaving 13 bases between the germline ends. The CDR3 spans 15 residues. The CDR3 is CASSTTTGTTGELFF. The CDR3 nucleotides read TGTGCCAGTAGTACGACCACTGGAACCACCGGGGAGCTGTTTTTT.

This clonotype was recorded many times. The V and J genes are TRBV19 and TRBJ1-2; D uncertain. V lost 7 bases and J 4 bases, leaving 19 bases between the germline ends. CDR1 is LNHDA, CDR2 SQIVND, per germline (reference sequence). This CDR3 has 15 residues. As DNA, the CDR3 is TGTGCCAGTAACTCTATGGTAGAGAGATCCTATGGCTACACCTTC. It translates to CASNSMVERSYGYTF.

The chain recombines TRBV7-3 with TRBJ2-7, with 9 bases matching TRBD1. With 3 bases clipped from V and 2 bases from J, the junction kept 5 bases outside the gene matches. The CDR3 sequence is 15 residues long. Per germline, CDR1 SGHTA and CDR2 FQGTGA. This CDR3 is CASSFSGTGTYEQYF. The CDR3 coding sequence is TGTGCCAGCAGCTTCTCCGGGACAGGGACCTACGAGCAGTACTTC.

The chain is built from TRBV15 and TRBJ2-1; D is perhaps TRBD2 (6 bases). Germline lookup yields CDR1 LNHNV and CDR2 YYDKDF (reference sequence). The CDR3 totals 14 residues. Deletions cut 5 bases from V and 10 bases from J, with 18 bases between. In DNA, the CDR3 is TGTGCCACCAGCGCTAGACTAGTCGGCGGAGAGCAGTTCTTC. Its protein is CATSARLVGGEQFF.

V is TRBV7-9 and J is TRBJ1-1; no clear D gene. Between the trimmed V and J ends, which lost 3 bases and 1 base, there was a span of 9 bases. Germline-derived CDR1 and CDR2 are SEHNR and FQNEAQ (reference sequence). This CDR3 region has 14 residues. This chain's CDR3 is CASSFVNRNTEAFF. The CDR3 DNA reads TGTGCCAGCAGCTTTGTAAACCGGAACACTGAAGCTTTCTTT.

The chain is built from TRBV20-1 and TRBJ2-7; 8 bases match TRBD2. There are 13 residues in the CDR3. In germline, CDR1 is DFQATT, CDR2 SNEGSKA (reference sequence). With 3 bases clipped from V and 5 bases from J, the junction kept 6 bases outside the gene matches. CDR3 region: CSASGGAKNEQYF. CDR3 nucleotides: TGCAGTGCTAGCGGGGGGGCGAAAAACGAGCAGTACTTC.

The gene calls are TRBV12-5 and TRBJ2-1; tentatively, D is TRBD1 (6 bases). Germline V gene data show CDR1 as LGHNT and CDR2 as FRNRAP. This CDR3 has 15 residues. With 5 bases removed from V and 4 bases from J, the gap between germline ends came to 15 bases. CDR3 residues: CASGPAGTPYNEQFF. The DNA for the CDR3 is TGTGCTAGTGGTCCAGCCGGGACACCTTACAATGAGCAGTTCTTC.

The sample holds many counts of this clonotype. The chain uses TRBV15 and TRBJ1-2; D perhaps matches TRBD1 (5 bases). Trimming removed 0 bases from V and 8 bases from J, with 16 bases in between. This CDR3 has 15 residues. Germline V gene data show CDR1 as LNHNV and CDR2 as YYDKDF (reference sequence). CDR3: CATSRDLRGEEGYTF. The CDR3 DNA reads as TGTGCCACCAGCAGAGATTTGCGAGGGGAGGAGGGCTACACCTTC.

The chain uses TRBV7-9 and TRBJ2-7, with a possible D match to TRBD1 (6 bases). V was trimmed by 3 bases and J by 6 bases, leaving 9 bases between them. The CDR3 loop spans 12 amino acids. Germline assignment: CDR1 SEHNR and CDR2 FQNEAQ (reference sequence). The CDR3 sequence is CASSFGQREQYF. The CDR3 DNA sequence: TGTGCCAGCAGCTTCGGACAGCGCGAGCAGTACTTC.

This clonotype was counted only a few times. The chain uses TRBV25-1 and TRBJ2-6; D unclear. The ends were cut back, 2 bases at V and 0 bases at J, with 8 bases in the middle. Germline CDR1 is MGHDK and CDR2 is SYGVNS. The length of the CDR3 is 16 residues. The CDR3: CASSETRPSGANVLTF. The CDR3 nucleotides are TGTGCCAGCAGTGAAACCAGACCCTCTGGGGCCAACGTCCTGACTTTC.

A remark on this clonotype: A junction boundary mismatches the germline segment, possibly from a read error. The chain carries TRBV5-4 and TRBJ2-3, with a possible D match to TRBD1 (7 bases). This CDR3 has 15 amino acids. Per the germline V gene, CDR1 is SGHNT and CDR2 is YYREEE (reference sequence). CDR3 protein: CASKTLPRGADTRYF. The CDR3, as DNA: TGTGCCAGCAAAACCCTCCCCAGGGGGGCAGATACGCGGTATTTT. The full variable domain, with the rest looked up from reference TRBV5-4 and TRBJ2-3, is ETGVTQSPTHLIKTRGQQVTLRCSSQSGHNTVSWYQQALGQGPQFIFQYYREEENGRGNFPPRFSGLQFPNYSSELNVNALELDDSALYLCASKTLPRGADTRYFGPGTRLTVL.

The V call is TRBV3-1, the J call TRBJ2-7, with D possibly being TRBD1 or TRBD2 (6 bases each). In germline, CDR1 is LGHDT, CDR2 YNNKEL (reference sequence). This CDR3 contains 16 residues. V shed 1 base and J shed 3 bases, with 16 bases lying between them. CDR3 loop: CASSQAPRGDRYEQYF. DNA of the CDR3: TGTGCCAGCAGCCAAGCACCAAGGGGGGACCGCTACGAGCAGTACTTC.